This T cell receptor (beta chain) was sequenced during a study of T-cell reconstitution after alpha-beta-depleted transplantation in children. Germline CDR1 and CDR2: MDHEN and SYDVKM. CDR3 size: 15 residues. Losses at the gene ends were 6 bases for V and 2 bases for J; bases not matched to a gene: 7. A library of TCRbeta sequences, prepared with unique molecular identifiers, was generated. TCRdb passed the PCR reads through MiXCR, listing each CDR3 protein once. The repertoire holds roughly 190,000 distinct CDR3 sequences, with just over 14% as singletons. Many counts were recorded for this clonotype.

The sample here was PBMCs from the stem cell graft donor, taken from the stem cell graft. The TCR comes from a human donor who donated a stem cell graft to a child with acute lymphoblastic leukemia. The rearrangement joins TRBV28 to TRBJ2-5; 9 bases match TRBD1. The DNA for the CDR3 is TGTGCCAGCAGCGACAGGGGGGAATCTCAAGAGACCCAGTACTTC. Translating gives CASSDRGESQETQYF. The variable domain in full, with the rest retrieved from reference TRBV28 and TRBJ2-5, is DVKVTQSSRYLVKRTGEKVFLECVQDMDHENMFWYRQDPGLGLRLIYFSYDVKMKEKGDIPEGYSVSREKKERFSLILESASTNQTSMYLCASSDRGESQETQYFGPGTRLLVL.